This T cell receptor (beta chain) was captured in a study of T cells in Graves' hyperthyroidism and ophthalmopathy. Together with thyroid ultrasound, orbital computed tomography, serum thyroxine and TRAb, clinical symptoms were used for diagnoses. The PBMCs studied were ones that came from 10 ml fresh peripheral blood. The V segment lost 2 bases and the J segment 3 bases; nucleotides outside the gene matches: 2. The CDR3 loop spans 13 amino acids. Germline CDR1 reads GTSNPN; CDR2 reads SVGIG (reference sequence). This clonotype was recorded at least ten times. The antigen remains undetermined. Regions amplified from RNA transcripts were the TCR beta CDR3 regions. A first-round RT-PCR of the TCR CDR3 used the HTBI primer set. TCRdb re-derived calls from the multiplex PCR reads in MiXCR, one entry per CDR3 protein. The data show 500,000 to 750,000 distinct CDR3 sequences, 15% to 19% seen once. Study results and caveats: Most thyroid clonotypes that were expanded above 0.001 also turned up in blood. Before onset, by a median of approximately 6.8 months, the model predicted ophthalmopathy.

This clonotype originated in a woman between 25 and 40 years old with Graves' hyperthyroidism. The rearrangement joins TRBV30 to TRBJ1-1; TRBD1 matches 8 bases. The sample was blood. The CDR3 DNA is TGTGCCTGGAGTACAGGGGGAGACACTGAAGCTTTCTTT. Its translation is CAWSTGGDTEAFF.